The 32 T cell receptor beta chains below come from one sample, sequenced in a study of blood T cell repertoires in COVID-19. This table comes from immunoSEQ multiplex PCR, and its TCRdb copy is limited to in-frame clones, with some not included. The profile shows about 270,000 clones, around 86% of them singletons. What was sequenced was peripheral blood. The origin of the receptors is a man aged 35 to 55 with active or convalescent COVID-19.

Only a few counts were recorded for this clone. This rearrangement joins TRBV5-1 to TRBJ2-2; 8 bases map to TRBD2. The germline CDR1 and CDR2 sequences are SGHRS and YFSETQ. With 0 bases clipped from V and 1 base from J, the junction kept 2 bases outside the gene matches. This CDR3 comprises 16 residues. CDR3 sequence: CASSLEAGVNTGELFF. CDR3 sequence (DNA): TGCGCCAGCAGCTTGGAAGCGGGGGTGAACACCGGGGAGCTGTTTTTT.

The V call is TRBV19, the J call TRBJ1-1; 7 nucleotides line up with TRBD1. After removal of 5 bases from V and 1 base from J, the junction contained 4 bases not matched to a gene. This CDR3 contains 14 residues. Germline CDR1 is LNHDA and CDR2 is SQIVND (reference sequence). CDR3 sequence (DNA): TGTGCCAGTAGTTGGGGACAGACGAACACTGAAGCTTTCTTT. Its protein is CASSWGQTNTEAFF. Supplemented by reference TRBV19 and TRBJ1-1, the full variable domain reads DGGITQSPKYLFRKEGQNVTLSCEQNLNHDAMYWYRQDPGQGLRLIYYSQIVNDFQKGDIAEGYSVSREKKESFPLTVTSAQKNPTAFYLCASSWGQTNTEAFFGQGTRLTVV.

The J gene is TRBJ2-7, the V gene TRBV7-9, with 12 bases matching TRBD1. Germline CDR1 is SEHNR and CDR2 is FQNEAQ (reference sequence). Trimming cost V 5 bases and J 6 bases; bases outside gene matches: 11. The CDR3 consists of 16 residues. The CDR3 here is CASSPTGTGGRVEQYF. Here the CDR3 DNA reads TGTGCCAGCAGCCCCACCGGGACAGGGGGCAGGGTCGAGCAGTACTTC.

About this clone itself: The identical CDR3 is also encoded by other nucleotide sequences in the sample. The chain combines TRBV11-2 with TRBJ1-1, with 7 positions matching TRBD1. From germline, CDR1 is SGHAT and CDR2 FQNNGV. The CDR3 has 15 residues. The V gene end was trimmed by 1 base and the J gene end by 3 bases; junction bases not matched to a gene: 5. CDR3 residues: CASSLGPTGDTEAFF. For the CDR3, the DNA is TGTGCCAGCAGCTTAGGTCCCACAGGGGACACTGAAGCTTTCTTT.

This clone was seen once. The chain is built from TRBV7-8 and TRBJ2-2; D is ambiguous. Germline CDR1 SGHVS, CDR2 FQNEAQ. This CDR3 spans 13 amino acids. V was trimmed by 4 bases and J by 6 bases, leaving 9 bases between them. CDR3 region: CASSWYAAGELFF. As DNA, the CDR3 is TGTGCCAGCAGCTGGTATGCGGCCGGGGAGCTGTTTTTT.

This chain uses TRBV28 with TRBJ2-3; weak D call: TRBD1 (6 bases). The CDR3 extends over 13 amino acids. Germline CDR1 MDHEN, CDR2 SYDVKM. Trimming removed 5 bases at V and 10 bases at J, with 16 bases between. This CDR3 reads CASSTGWQGSQYF. DNA of the CDR3: TGTGCCAGCAGTACTGGGTGGCAGGGGTCGCAGTATTTT.

The rearrangement links TRBV5-8 to TRBJ2-7, with a weak D call TRBD2 (6 bases). The CDR3 sequence is 15 residues long. The ends were cut back, 0 bases at V and 0 bases at J, with 10 bases in the middle. Germline loops: CDR1 SGHTS, CDR2 YDEGEE. CDR3 DNA sequence: TGTGCCAGCAGCTTGGCAGGAGGGCTCTCCTACGAGCAGTACTTC. Its protein is CASSLAGGLSYEQYF.

As regards this clone: Other DNA sequences in the same sample also yield this CDR3. The rearrangement uses TRBV6-5 and TRBJ2-2; TRBD2 might be the D (6 bases). This CDR3 is 15 amino acids long. V was trimmed by 5 bases and J by 2 bases, leaving 12 bases between them. Germline V lookup: CDR1 MNHEY, CDR2 SVGAGI. This chain's CDR3 is CASSPGLANTGELFF. The CDR3 bases are TGTGCCAGCAGTCCGGGACTGGCAAACACCGGGGAGCTGTTTTTT.

The chain uses TRBV4-1 and TRBJ2-1; D is undetermined. Germline V lookup: CDR1 MGHRA, CDR2 YSYEKL. This CDR3 spans 13 amino acids. V dropped 1 base and J dropped 7 bases, with 8 bases sitting between them. DNA of the CDR3: TGCGCCAGCAGCCAAGTCCCGAGGAATGAGCAGTTCTTC. This sequence encodes CASSQVPRNEQFF.

This chain joins TRBV6-2 or TRBV6-3 and TRBJ2-3; D possibly corresponds to TRBD2 (6 bases). The germline gives CDR1 MNHEY, CDR2 SVGEGT. CDR3 length: 13 residues. With 6 bases removed from V and 3 bases from J, the gap between germline ends came to 10 bases. In DNA form, the CDR3 reads TGTGCCAGCAGCCGGACTACGACAGATACGCAGTATTTT. Protein: CASSRTTTDTQYF.

The genes are TRBV7-6 and TRBJ2-2; TRBD1 matches at 8 bases. With 3 bases clipped from V and 7 bases from J, the junction kept 7 bases outside the gene matches. Germline V CDR1 and CDR2: SGHVS, FNYEAQ. This CDR3 spans 15 amino acids. CDR3 region: CASSFIGQGDGELFF. Written as DNA, the CDR3 is TGTGCCAGCAGCTTTATAGGACAGGGTGACGGGGAGCTGTTTTTT.

The chain uses TRBV19 and TRBJ2-7, with TRBD2 identical over 14 bases. V was clipped by 10 bases and J by 4 bases; unmatched bases: 3. This CDR3 is built from 13 residues. CDR1 and CDR2 from the germline V gene are LNHDA and SQIVND (reference sequence). The CDR3 is CATRLAGGYEQYF. In nucleotides, the CDR3 is TGTGCCACTAGACTAGCGGGAGGGTACGAGCAGTACTTC.

The chain employs TRBV6-1 and TRBJ1-3; D gene uncertain. Trimming cost V 3 bases and J 4 bases, with 7 bases left between them. Germline V gives CDR1 MNHNS, CDR2 SASEGT. The CDR3 extends over 13 amino acids. In nucleotides, the CDR3 is TGTGCCAGCAGTGAGGCAGAAGGAAACACCATATATTTT. This sequence encodes CASSEAEGNTIYF.

The CDR3 sequence is CASSQGQETDTQYF. As DNA, the CDR3 is TGTGCCAGCAGCCAGGGACAGGAGACAGATACGCAGTATTTT. The chain carries TRBV7-3 and TRBJ2-3; 8 bases match TRBD1. Germline V gene data show CDR1 as SGHTA and CDR2 as FQGTGA. Trimming cost V 5 bases and J 3 bases; bases outside gene matches: 4. This CDR3 is built from 14 residues.

The V and J genes are TRBV19 and TRBJ1-4; 8 positions match TRBD1. The CDR3 consists of 17 residues. Germline lookup yields CDR1 LNHDA and CDR2 SQIVND (reference sequence). J gave up 0 bases and V 4 bases, and 7 bases lay outside the gene matches. CDR3 amino acids: CASSNPGQGTTNEKLFF. The DNA of the CDR3 is TGTGCCAGTAGTAACCCCGGACAGGGAACAACTAATGAAAAACTGTTTTTT.

In this sample, this clone turned up many times. The chain couples TRBV15 to TRBJ1-2; tentatively, D is TRBD1 (5 bases). This CDR3 is built from 14 residues. The germline gives CDR1 LNHNV, CDR2 YYDKDF (reference sequence). Trimming took off 2 bases at V and 4 bases at J, with 11 bases between the two ends. The CDR3 region is CATSRQGAPYGYTF. The CDR3 coding sequence is TGTGCCACCAGCAGACAGGGCGCGCCCTATGGCTACACCTTC.

The CDR3 bases are TGTGCCAGTAGTATTGGAGGGGCGGGGTACAATGAGCAGTTCTTC. Translation: CASSIGGAGYNEQFF. The genes are TRBV19 and TRBJ2-1; maybe TRBD2 (6 bases). CDR1 and CDR2 from the germline V gene are LNHDA and SQIVND (reference sequence). There are 15 residues in the CDR3. Trimming shortened V by 3 bases and J by 4 bases, and 13 bases separated the two germline ends.

CDR3 coding DNA: TGTGCCATCAGACTAGCGGGGGACACCGGGGAGCTGTTTTTT. It codes for CAIRLAGDTGELFF. The chain links TRBV10-3 to TRBJ2-2; TRBD2 agrees at 11 bases. Germline V lookup: CDR1 ENHRY, CDR2 SYGVKD. The CDR3 is 14 residues long. V shed 6 bases, J shed 3 bases, and the junction held 0 bases outside the gene matches.

The chain employs TRBV13 and TRBJ2-1; 7 bases map to TRBD1. Germline V gives CDR1 PRHDT, CDR2 FYEKMQ (reference sequence). This CDR3 has 14 residues. Unmatched junction bases numbered 9, after V lost 5 bases and J lost 8 bases. CDR3 sequence reads: CASSARQGVDEQFF. The CDR3 nucleotides are TGTGCCAGCAGCGCCCGACAGGGAGTGGATGAGCAGTTCTTC.

In this sample, this clone turned up once. CDR3 coding DNA: TGCAGCGTTGAATCCACTAGCGGGAGTAATGAGCAGTTCTTC. This encodes CSVESTSGSNEQFF. The V call is TRBV29-1, the J call TRBJ2-1, with TRBD2 matching over 11 bases. Germline values: CDR1 SQVTM, CDR2 ANQGSEA. The length of the CDR3 is 14 residues. The ends lost 2 bases at V and 7 bases at J; junction bases unmatched: 4.

The chain combines TRBV29-1 with TRBJ2-7, with TRBD1 identical over 8 bases. The CDR3 is 12 amino acids. Germline V gene lookup returns CDR1 SQVTM and CDR2 ANQGSEA. The V segment lost 6 bases and the J segment 3 bases; nucleotides outside the gene matches: 4. This chain's CDR3 is CSVDRGDYEQYF. CDR3 DNA sequence: TGCAGCGTAGACAGGGGAGACTACGAGCAGTACTTC.

Only a few counts were recorded for this clone. The rearrangement joins TRBV2 to TRBJ2-1; TRBD2 aligns across 9 bases. Trimming took 4 bases from V and 2 from J; bases not matched to a gene: 3. This CDR3 is 15 amino acids long. Germline V CDR1 and CDR2: SNHLY, FYNNEI. Here the CDR3 DNA reads TGTGCCAGCAGTGTACTAGCGGGCACCTACAATGAGCAGTTCTTC. Its protein product is CASSVLAGTYNEQFF.

V is TRBV27 and J is TRBJ1-5; tentative D call: TRBD1 (5 bases). CDR1 is MNHEY, CDR2 SMNVEV, per germline (reference sequence). The CDR3 consists of 13 residues. Trimming cost V 6 bases and J 5 bases, with 11 bases left between them. CDR3 nucleotides: TGTGCCAGCAGCCTGGGGGGAGATCAGCCCCAGCATTTT. It is translated as CASSLGGDQPQHF.

This clone was recorded only once. The gene calls are TRBV4-1 and TRBJ1-5; 10 bases fit TRBD1. Germline loops: CDR1 MGHRA, CDR2 YSYEKL. The J segment lost 6 bases and the V segment lost 1 base, leaving 0 bases of the junction unmatched. CDR3 size: 14 residues. CDR3 in DNA: TGCGCCAGCAGCCAAGGGGACAGGGGTCAGCCCCAGCATTTT. It specifies CASSQGDRGQPQHF.

V usage is TRBV7-9 and J usage is TRBJ1-3; the match to TRBD1 covers 9 bases. Germline CDR1 is SEHNR and CDR2 is FQNEAQ (reference sequence). CDR3 length: 15 amino acids. J was trimmed by 4 bases and V by 5 bases; bases with no gene match: 6. The CDR3 DNA reads TGTGCCAGCAGCCCGGGACAGGGAGTAGGAAACACCATATATTTT. This sequence encodes CASSPGQGVGNTIYF.

The genes are TRBV18 and TRBJ1-2; the match to TRBD1 covers 10 bases. After removal of 0 bases from V and 2 bases from J, the junction contained 3 bases not matched to a gene. Looked up from germline, CDR1 is KGHSH and CDR2 is LQKENI. The CDR3 extends over 16 amino acids. DNA of the CDR3: TGTGCCAGCTCACCACCGGGACAGGGGAAAAACTATGGCTACACCTTC. Translation gives CASSPPGQGKNYGYTF.

The DNA for the CDR3 is TGTGCCAGCAGCCAAGTAAGAGGGTCGGTCGGCTACACCTTC. This gives the protein CASSQVRGSVGYTF. V gene TRBV3-1 (or the pseudogene TRBV3-2) combines with J gene TRBJ1-2; D remains ambiguous. The ends were cut back, 1 base at V and 8 bases at J, with 14 bases in the middle. The CDR3 has 14 amino acids. Germline assignment: CDR1 LGHDT and CDR2 YNNKEL (reference sequence).

This clone has a single count. The chain carries TRBV2 and TRBJ2-7; D is perhaps TRBD2 (5 bases). V lost 4 bases, J lost 5 bases, and 21 bases lay in between. The CDR3 is 16 residues long. Germline loops: CDR1 SNHLY, CDR2 FYNNEI. CDR3 in amino acids: CASSVEGGRFGDEQYF. Here the CDR3 DNA reads TGTGCCAGCAGTGTAGAGGGCGGGCGCTTCGGGGACGAGCAGTACTTC.

The table lists this clone with a count of one. This chain links TRBV7-9 with TRBJ2-5, with D maybe TRBD2 (6 bases). V lost 7 bases and J lost 1, with 10 bases in between. CDR3 length: 13 amino acids. Germline loops: CDR1 SEHNR, CDR2 FQNEAQ (reference sequence). Here the CDR3 reads CASTAGGQETQYF. The CDR3 region has the DNA TGTGCCAGCACAGCCGGGGGCCAAGAGACCCAGTACTTC.

V is TRBV5-4 and J is TRBJ2-3; 12 nucleotides agree with TRBD2. CDR3 length equals 17 residues. Trimming took 5 bases from V and 0 from J; bases not matched to a gene: 7. Germline CDR1 and CDR2: SGHNT and YYREEE (reference sequence). DNA of the CDR3: TGTGCCAGCAGGGCTGGACTAGCGGGACGAAGCACAGATACGCAGTATTTT. It encodes CASRAGLAGRSTDTQYF.

J is TRBJ1-5 and V is TRBV10-1, with D possibly matching TRBD1 (5 bases). V was cut by 6 bases and J by 6 bases, with 12 bases left in between. CDR1 is WNHNN and CDR2 is SYGVQD in the germline V gene (reference sequence). CDR3 length: 13 residues. CDR3 nucleotides: TGCGCCAGCAGCCCAGGGTTGAGTCAGCCCCAGCATTTT. Its protein is CASSPGLSQPQHF.

This rearrangement joins TRBV4-1 to TRBJ2-7; D gene unclear. CDR3 length equals 15 residues. Germline values: CDR1 MGHRA, CDR2 YSYEKL. Trimming pared 1 base from V and 11 bases from J, leaving 21 bases between. CDR3 loop: CASSQGRPVAAPKYF. The CDR3 DNA reads as TGCGCCAGCAGCCAAGGGCGACCGGTGGCGGCGCCGAAGTACTTC.